These 27 T cell receptor beta chains were all obtained from the same sample, sequenced in a study of CD8 T cells in Susac syndrome. Random hexamers served to reverse transcribe about 0.5 to 1 ug RNA. TCRdb recomputed calls from the immunoSEQ multiplex PCR reads with MiXCR, one row per CDR3 protein. The table includes roughly 120,000 distinct CDR3 sequences, 93% detected once. Sequenced input: CD4+ T cells from PBMCs. The receptors were sampled from a human donor with multiple sclerosis.

The chain is built from TRBV20-1 and TRBJ1-1, with a weak D call TRBD1 (6 bases). The CDR3 runs to 14 residues. The germline CDR1 and CDR2 sequences are DFQATT and SNEGSKA (reference sequence). V was clipped by 3 bases and J by 5 bases, with 16 bases between them. The CDR3 bases are TGCAGTGCTAGGGTGCGGGGGCAGAGTACTGAAGCTTTCTTT. The encoded protein is CSARVRGQSTEAFF.

V usage is TRBV27 and J usage is TRBJ2-7, with 7 bases fitting TRBD1. Germline-derived CDR1 and CDR2 are MNHEY and SMNVEV (reference sequence). V shed 3 bases, J shed 4 bases, and the junction held 6 bases outside the gene matches. This CDR3 is 14 amino acids long. The CDR3 region has the DNA TGTGCCAGCAGTTTCCGGGACAGAGGTTACGAGCAGTACTTC. Protein product: CASSFRDRGYEQYF.

In DNA, the CDR3 is TGCGCCAGCAGCTCCCTATCCAACACTGAAGCTTTCTTT. Its protein product is CASSSLSNTEAFF. The rearrangement joins TRBV5-1 to TRBJ1-1; no reliable D call. The CDR3 extends over 13 amino acids. CDR1 SGHRS and CDR2 YFSETQ come from the germline V gene. Trimming removed 3 bases at V and 2 bases at J, with 8 bases between. The entire variable domain, with the rest obtained from reference TRBV5-1 and TRBJ1-1, is as follows: KAGVTQTPRYLIKTRGQQVTLSCSPISGHRSVSWYQQTPGQGLQFLFEYFSETQRNKGNFPGRFSGRQFSNSRSEMNVSTLELGDSALYLCASSSLSNTEAFFGQGTRLTVV.

The chain recombines TRBV7-2 with TRBJ2-1; D is perhaps TRBD1 (6 bases). The CDR3 runs 14 residues. Trimming pared 3 bases from V and 6 bases from J, leaving 12 bases between. Per germline, CDR1 SGHTA and CDR2 FQGNSA. The chain's CDR3 is CASSFTQGRNEQFF. Written as DNA, the CDR3 is TGTGCCAGCAGCTTCACTCAGGGGCGCAATGAGCAGTTCTTC.

The J gene is TRBJ2-5, the V gene TRBV7-2, with a possible D match to TRBD2 (6 bases). Trimming removed 5 bases at V and 4 bases at J, with 14 bases between. The CDR3 totals 14 residues. Germline values: CDR1 SGHTA, CDR2 FQGNSA. CDR3 protein: CASSQDQAGETQYF. DNA of the CDR3: TGTGCCAGCAGCCAGGATCAAGCGGGAGAGACCCAGTACTTC. Based on the CDR3 plus reference TRBV7-2 and TRBJ2-5, the full variable domain is GAGVSQSPSNKVTEKGKDVELRCDPISGHTALYWYRQSLGQGLEFLIYFQGNSAPDKSGLPSDRFSAERTGGSVSTLTIQRTQQEDSAVYLCASSQDQAGETQYFGPGTRLLVL.

This chain connects TRBV19 to TRBJ2-2, with D possibly matching TRBD1 (5 bases). The length of the CDR3 is 17 residues. Per germline, CDR1 LNHDA and CDR2 SQIVND (reference sequence). The V end was cut by 6 bases, the J end by 6 bases, with 23 bases between. The CDR3 DNA is TGTGCCAGTAGCATCCCTAACCGACAGACCGTTCCCGGGGAGCTGTTTTTT. It codes for CASSIPNRQTVPGELFF.

The chain recombines TRBV5-4 with TRBJ2-1; 10 nucleotides line up with TRBD2. In germline, CDR1 is SGHNT, CDR2 YYREEE (reference sequence). V lost 1 base, J lost 7 bases, and 17 bases stayed unmatched. The CDR3 totals 19 residues. CDR3 loop: CASSLLASGGAPLGNEQFF. The CDR3 nucleotides are TGTGCCAGCAGCTTGTTAGCTAGCGGGGGCGCACCCCTTGGGAATGAGCAGTTCTTC.

This clonotype was seen once. CDR3: CSARGGLEVDTQYF. Written as DNA, the CDR3 is TGCAGTGCTAGAGGTGGGCTGGAGGTAGATACGCAGTATTTT. V usage is TRBV20-1 and J usage is TRBJ2-3; D possibly corresponds to TRBD2 (5 bases). V lost 1 base and J 5 bases, leaving 13 bases between the germline ends. This CDR3 comprises 14 residues. Germline V gene data show CDR1 as DFQATT and CDR2 as SNEGSKA (reference sequence).

The chain carries TRBV19 and TRBJ1-4, with TRBD1 as a possible D gene (5 bases). Germline CDR1 reads LNHDA; CDR2 reads SQIVND (reference sequence). The CDR3 loop spans 14 amino acids. V was clipped by 4 bases and J by 6 bases, with 12 bases between them. The CDR3 nucleotides read TGTGCCAGTAGTACCCCAGGAGGGGATGAAAAACTGTTTTTT. Translated, it gives CASSTPGGDEKLFF.

The chain combines TRBV3-1 with TRBJ1-3; 7 bases line up with TRBD1. Germline V gene data show CDR1 as LGHDT and CDR2 as YNNKEL (reference sequence). Trimming removed 5 bases from V and 4 bases from J; junction bases left unmatched: 5. The CDR3 totals 14 residues. This CDR3 reads CASSSTGRGNTIYF. CDR3 coding DNA: TGTGCCAGCAGCTCGACAGGGCGAGGAAACACCATATATTTT.

The V and J genes are TRBV18 and TRBJ2-3; 9 bases line up with TRBD1. The CDR3 contains 15 residues. Trimming at V came to 3 bases and at J to 6 bases, leaving 7 bases not matched to a gene. Per the germline V gene, CDR1 is KGHSH and CDR2 is LQKENI. CDR3 loop: CASSPGQGLLDTQYF. Written as DNA, the CDR3 is TGTGCCAGCTCACCGGGACAGGGTTTATTGGATACGCAGTATTTT.

This clonotype has only a few counts. The gene calls are TRBV9 and TRBJ2-7; TRBD2 matches 7 bases. Unmatched junction bases numbered 10, after V lost 7 bases and J lost 3 bases. The CDR3 totals 14 residues. Germline V gene lookup returns CDR1 SGDLS and CDR2 YYNGEE. The chain's CDR3 is CASALDPGGYEQYF. The CDR3 region has the DNA TGTGCCAGCGCCCTAGACCCGGGGGGCTACGAGCAGTACTTC.

This chain uses TRBV20-1 with TRBJ2-4; D may be TRBD1 or TRBD2 (6 bases each). CDR1 DFQATT and CDR2 SNEGSKA come from the germline V gene (reference sequence). V was shortened by 5 bases and J by 0 bases, with 14 bases between the two germline ends. This CDR3 spans 15 amino acids. The CDR3 loop reads CSAAGTRLAKNIQYF. The CDR3 coding sequence is TGCAGTGCTGCGGGGACACGGTTAGCCAAAAACATTCAGTACTTC.

V gene TRBV7-9 combines with J gene TRBJ2-6; D remains ambiguous. This CDR3 region has 15 residues. The V gene lost 1 base and the J gene lost 0 bases, with 4 bases spanning the gap. CDR1 and CDR2 from the germline V gene are SEHNR and FQNEAQ (reference sequence). DNA of the CDR3: TGTGCCAGCAGCTTAGGGAGCTCTGGGGCCAACGTCCTGACTTTC. This translates into CASSLGSSGANVLTF.

This clonotype was picked up one time. The V and J genes are TRBV19 and TRBJ1-4, with TRBD1 identical over 7 bases. After removal of 5 bases from V and 3 bases from J, the junction contained 6 bases not matched to a gene. CDR3 length equals 15 residues. Germline loops: CDR1 LNHDA, CDR2 SQIVND (reference sequence). The CDR3 DNA reads as TGTGCCAGTAGTGGTCAGGGGGACGCTAATGAAAAACTGTTTTTT. This encodes CASSGQGDANEKLFF.

The chain combines TRBV5-6 with TRBJ1-1, with D perhaps matching TRBD1 (6 bases). The CDR3 runs 19 residues. Per the germline V gene, CDR1 is SGHDT and CDR2 is YYEEEE. With 2 bases removed from V and 0 bases from J, the gap between germline ends came to 23 bases. The CDR3 protein is CASSFYGGARWYMNTEAFF. CDR3 in DNA: TGTGCCAGCAGCTTTTATGGGGGCGCGCGGTGGTATATGAACACTGAAGCTTTCTTT.

This sequence joins TRBV7-3 and TRBJ2-4, with D tentatively TRBD2 (6 bases). V was clipped by 5 bases and J by 7 bases, with 15 bases between them. The length of the CDR3 is 14 residues. Germline values: CDR1 SGHTA, CDR2 FQGTGA. Here the CDR3 reads CASSPAGGSNIQYF. The CDR3, as DNA: TGTGCCAGCAGCCCCGCCGGGGGATCGAACATTCAGTACTTC.

V gene TRBV3-1 combines with J gene TRBJ2-1, with TRBD2 matching 7 bases. The CDR3 runs 15 residues. The V segment lost 4 bases and the J segment 4 bases; nucleotides outside the gene matches: 7. Germline CDR1 is LGHDT and CDR2 is YNNKEL (reference sequence). The CDR3 loop reads CASSPTAGVYNEQFF. CDR3 nucleotides: TGTGCCAGCAGCCCGACGGCGGGGGTTTACAATGAGCAGTTCTTC.

V usage is TRBV6-5 and J usage is TRBJ2-7, with D unresolved. The CDR3 sequence is 14 residues long. V lost 2 bases to trimming and J lost 3 bases, with 11 bases between them. Germline V gives CDR1 MNHEY, CDR2 SVGAGI. The CDR3 loop reads CASSYGRTGYEQYF. The CDR3 DNA follows: TGTGCCAGCAGTTACGGACGGACCGGCTACGAGCAGTACTTC.

This chain joins TRBV5-1 and TRBJ1-1; D perhaps matches TRBD1 (5 bases). The CDR3 has 16 amino acids. V shed 4 bases and J shed 1 base, with 17 bases lying between them. The germline CDR1 and CDR2 sequences are SGHRS and YFSETQ. The DNA of the CDR3 is TGCGCCAGCAGCCACGGCGCCAGGGACCGGAACACTGAAGCTTTCTTT. The encoded protein is CASSHGARDRNTEAFF.

The V and J genes are TRBV14 and TRBJ2-2, with a possible D match to TRBD2 (6 bases). CDR1 and CDR2 from the germline V gene are SGHDN and FVKESK. The CDR3 runs 17 residues. V was cut by 4 bases and J by 2 bases, with 17 bases left in between. CDR3 protein: CASSRLLGGINTGELFF. CDR3 DNA sequence: TGTGCCAGCAGCCGATTACTTGGAGGGATTAACACCGGGGAGCTGTTTTTT.

This rearrangement joins TRBV28 to TRBJ1-1; D is uncertain. This CDR3 is 12 amino acids long. V shed 6 bases and J shed 8 bases, with 13 bases lying between them. Germline CDR1 and CDR2: MDHEN and SYDVKM. Written as DNA, the CDR3 is TGTGCCAGCAGCCTGACACTCTGGGAAGCTTTCTTT. This gives the protein CASSLTLWEAFF.

The V and J genes are TRBV23-1 and TRBJ1-5; D perhaps matches TRBD1 (5 bases). TRBV23-1 is annotated as an ORF whose role is uncertain. The CDR3 sequence is 15 residues long. V was clipped by 8 bases and J by 6 bases, with 20 bases between them. CDR3 sequence reads: CASRIPGHYFQPQHF. The CDR3 nucleotides are TGCGCCAGCCGAATCCCGGGGCACTATTTTCAGCCCCAGCATTTT.

The chain employs TRBV10-3 and TRBJ1-1, with D unresolved. The ends were cut back, 4 bases at V and 3 bases at J, with 18 bases in the middle. The CDR3 runs to 16 residues. The germline V gene has CDR1 ENHRY and CDR2 SYGVKD. CDR3 sequence: CAISGEKSTPYTEAFF. As DNA, the CDR3 is TGTGCCATCAGTGGAGAGAAATCAACACCGTACACTGAAGCTTTCTTT.

The chain employs TRBV6-1 and TRBJ1-2; no firm D call. The CDR3 has 18 residues. CDR1 and CDR2 from the germline V gene are MNHNS and SASEGT. The germline V and J ends were trimmed by 5 bases and 0 bases, with 22 bases remaining between them. CDR3 region: CASSKFGIFTKANYGYTF. CDR3 nucleotides: TGTGCCAGCAGTAAATTCGGGATCTTCACTAAAGCTAACTATGGCTACACCTTC.

The V and J genes are TRBV4-1 and TRBJ1-5; tentatively, D is TRBD1 (5 bases). The CDR3 runs to 13 residues. Per the germline V gene, CDR1 is MGHRA and CDR2 is YSYEKL. V gave up 1 base and J gave up 9 bases, with 10 bases separating them. CDR3 bases: TGCGCCAGCAGCCAAGCTGACAGCTGGCCCCAGCATTTT. Translated: CASSQADSWPQHF.

V is TRBV24-1 and J is TRBJ1-2; TRBD1 might be the D (6 bases). Germline CDR1 KGHDR, CDR2 SFDVKD. V lost 1 base to trimming and J lost 2 bases, with 7 bases between them. This CDR3 is 14 amino acids long. CDR3 sequence reads: CATSDFGTNYGYTF. For the CDR3, the DNA is TGTGCCACCAGTGATTTCGGGACAAACTATGGCTACACCTTC.